This passage covers 21 T cell receptor beta chains from one sample sequenced in a study of T cells after yellow fever vaccination. TCRdb re-called the 5' RACE reads through MiXCR, storing one row per CDR3 protein. The sample yields more than 350,000 distinct CDR3 sequences, 11% seen once. The sample was PBMCs, taken on the day of the first yellow fever vaccination. Receptor source: a man younger than 30 who received the YFV17D yellow fever vaccine.

This clonotype has more than one count but fewer than ten. The rearrangement links TRBV2 to TRBJ2-7; D is undetermined. This CDR3 has 15 amino acids. Germline CDR1 SNHLY, CDR2 FYNNEI. The V and J ends lost 0 bases and 2 bases respectively, with 11 bases between them. CDR3 loop: CASSEAFLTAYEQYF. The CDR3 coding sequence is TGTGCCAGCAGTGAAGCGTTCCTGACGGCCTACGAGCAGTACTTC.

In this sample, this clonotype turned up many times. V and J are TRBV11-1 and TRBJ2-1, with TRBD1 as a possible D gene (6 bases). Germline assignment: CDR1 SGHAT and CDR2 FQDESV (reference sequence). The V gene lost 5 bases and the J gene lost 6 bases, with 14 bases spanning the gap. This CDR3 has 14 residues. This chain's CDR3 is CASSQIGTTNEQFF. CDR3 bases: TGTGCCAGCAGCCAAATCGGGACAACCAATGAGCAGTTCTTC.

This clonotype turned up a few times. The chain employs TRBV7-7 and TRBJ2-7; 9 bases are a match to TRBD1. V lost 4 bases to trimming and J lost 6 bases; unmatched junction nucleotides: 7. The CDR3 has 14 amino acids. CDR1 and CDR2 from the germline V gene are SSHAT and FNYEAQ (reference sequence). The CDR3 loop is CASSSGQGWGEQYF. CDR3 nucleotides: TGTGCCAGCAGCTCGGGACAGGGTTGGGGCGAGCAGTACTTC.

The chain links TRBV4-3 to TRBJ1-1, with D possibly TRBD1 on 6 matching bases. V shed 4 bases and J shed 1 base, with 7 bases lying between them. Germline CDR1 and CDR2: LGHNA and YSLEER. The CDR3 contains 13 residues. The CDR3 is CASSRGGNTEAFF. CDR3 nucleotides: TGCGCCAGCAGCCGAGGGGGGAACACTGAAGCTTTCTTT.

This clonotype was seen many times. The genes are TRBV5-1 and TRBJ1-1; 7 bases are a match to TRBD1. Looked up from germline, CDR1 is SGHRS and CDR2 is YFSETQ. J was trimmed by 6 bases and V by 4 bases; bases with no gene match: 6. The CDR3 covers 13 residues. The CDR3 sequence is CASSATGEAEAFF. The DNA for the CDR3 is TGCGCCAGCAGCGCTACAGGGGAGGCTGAAGCTTTCTTT.

This clonotype appeared a few times. The gene calls are TRBV4-3 and TRBJ2-3, with 9 nucleotides matching TRBD2. The germline V gene has CDR1 LGHNA and CDR2 YSLEER. With 1 base clipped from V and 0 bases from J, the junction kept 2 bases outside the gene matches. There are 16 residues in the CDR3. In DNA, the CDR3 is TGCGCCAGCAGCCAAGGACTAGCGGCGAGCACAGATACGCAGTATTTT. Its protein product is CASSQGLAASTDTQYF.

This clonotype was recorded a few times. This chain links TRBV27 with TRBJ1-1; no clear D gene. The CDR3 covers 13 residues. Germline V gene data show CDR1 as MNHEY and CDR2 as SMNVEV (reference sequence). V was clipped by 7 bases and J by 0 bases, with 9 bases between them. The chain's CDR3 is CASKEGLNTEAFF. The CDR3 DNA reads as TGTGCCAGCAAAGAAGGGTTGAACACTGAAGCTTTCTTT.

This clonotype was counted only a few times. This chain connects TRBV5-1 to TRBJ1-4, with 7 bases fitting TRBD1. Germline lookup yields CDR1 SGHRS and CDR2 YFSETQ. This CDR3 region has 14 residues. V gave up 4 bases and J gave up 4 bases; unmatched junction bases: 4. CDR3 residues: CASSPDRVNEKLFF. CDR3 nucleotides: TGCGCCAGCAGCCCTGACAGGGTTAATGAAAAACTGTTTTTT.

This clonotype was counted many times. The chain has TRBV7-3 and TRBJ1-6, with D unresolved. The CDR3 has 13 residues. V lost 2 bases and J 8 bases, leaving 7 bases between the germline ends. Germline CDR1 and CDR2: SGHTA and FQGTGA. Here the CDR3 DNA reads TGTGCCAGCAGCTTATATAAAGATTCACCCCTCCACTTT. Translation gives CASSLYKDSPLHF. Supplemented by reference TRBV7-3 and TRBJ1-6, the full variable domain reads GAGVSQTPSNKVTEKGKYVELRCDPISGHTALYWYRQSLGQGPEFLIYFQGTGAADDSGLPNDRFFAVRPEGSVSTLKIQRTERGDSAVYLCASSLYKDSPLHFGNGTRLTVT.

The rearrangement joins TRBV20-1 to TRBJ2-7, with D possibly matching TRBD1 (5 bases). Germline CDR1 reads DFQATT; CDR2 reads SNEGSKA (reference sequence). Trimming took 3 bases from V and 4 from J, leaving 16 bases between them. This CDR3 is 14 amino acids long. CDR3 protein: CSASYAGSVYEQYF. CDR3 bases: TGCAGTGCTAGTTACGCAGGGTCGGTTTACGAGCAGTACTTC.

This clonotype was counted between two and nine times. The chain couples TRBV7-2 to TRBJ2-3, with D possibly TRBD2 on 5 matching bases. The V gene's germline CDR1 is SGHTA and CDR2 FQGNSA. The CDR3 runs 15 residues. V was pared by 5 bases and J by 0 bases, with 12 bases between. The CDR3 protein is CASSPPRVSTDTQYF. The CDR3 DNA follows: TGTGCCAGCAGCCCACCGAGGGTGAGCACAGATACGCAGTATTTT.

This clonotype was observed a few times. The chain combines TRBV7-6 with TRBJ2-3; perhaps TRBD1 as D (6 bases). The germline gives CDR1 SGHVS, CDR2 FNYEAQ. The V and J ends lost 3 bases and 6 bases respectively, with 13 bases between them. This CDR3 is built from 14 residues. CDR3 protein: CASSFRAGEDTQYF. The DNA for the CDR3 is TGTGCCAGCAGCTTTAGGGCAGGGGAGGATACGCAGTATTTT.

This clonotype was seen a few times. CDR3 sequence (DNA): TGCGCCAGCAGCCATGGGACTTTAAGGTCCTACGAGCAGTACTTC. This encodes CASSHGTLRSYEQYF. The chain combines TRBV4-1 with TRBJ2-7, with D maybe TRBD2 (6 bases). Trimming cost V 3 bases and J 1 base, with 13 bases left between them. Germline V gene sequence: CDR1 MGHRA, CDR2 YSYEKL. The CDR3 extends over 15 amino acids.

This clonotype was observed a few times. This chain links TRBV5-5 with TRBJ1-3, with D unclear. Germline V gene lookup returns CDR1 SGHKS and CDR2 YYEKEE (reference sequence). The CDR3 has 16 amino acids. V lost 0 bases and J 0 bases, leaving 10 bases between the germline ends. CDR3 region: CASSLGAGNSGNTIYF. The CDR3 DNA sequence: TGTGCCAGCAGCTTGGGGGCCGGAAACTCTGGAAACACCATATATTTT.

This clonotype was seen only a few times. The junction does not match germline at one end; this may be a read error. The chain links TRBV6-2 or TRBV6-3 to TRBJ2-3, with TRBD2 identical over 11 bases. Germline values: CDR1 MNHEY, CDR2 SVGEGT. This CDR3 spans 14 amino acids. DNA of the CDR3: TGTGCCAGCAGTGTACTAGCGGGGGTCCTTACGCGGTATTTT. Its translation is CASSVLAGVLTRYF.

The chain links TRBV7-3 to TRBJ2-1; D may be TRBD1 or TRBD2 (5 bases each). Between the trimmed V and J ends, which lost 2 bases and 3 bases, there was a span of 14 bases. From germline, CDR1 is SGHTA and CDR2 FQGTGA. The CDR3 is 16 residues long. CDR3: CASSLEGRGGYNEQFF. CDR3 DNA sequence: TGTGCCAGCAGCTTAGAGGGAAGGGGTGGCTACAATGAGCAGTTCTTC.

The chain is built from TRBV5-1 and TRBJ2-1; 7 nucleotides line up with TRBD1. J was trimmed by 2 bases and V by 7 bases; bases with no gene match: 6. This CDR3 region has 14 residues. Germline values: CDR1 SGHRS, CDR2 YFSETQ. This CDR3 reads CASRQGSAYNEQFF. CDR3 nucleotides: TGCGCCAGCCGACAGGGATCCGCCTACAATGAGCAGTTCTTC.

This rearrangement joins TRBV11-2 to TRBJ2-5, with TRBD2 matching over 12 bases. Trimming cost V 2 bases and J 3 bases; bases outside gene matches: 16. CDR1 is SGHAT, CDR2 FQNNGV, per germline. The CDR3 totals 20 residues. The CDR3: CASSLFELGLAGGSKETQYF. The CDR3 DNA is TGTGCCAGCAGCTTATTTGAGTTGGGGCTAGCGGGGGGGTCGAAAGAGACCCAGTACTTC.

The chain uses TRBV10-3 and TRBJ2-7; possibly TRBD1 for D (6 bases). Trimming removed 5 bases from V and 3 bases from J, with 8 bases in between. Looked up from germline, CDR1 is ENHRY and CDR2 is SYGVKD. This CDR3 spans 12 amino acids. CDR3 in DNA: TGTGCCATCAGTCCGACAGGCTACGAGCAGTACGTC. This encodes CAISPTGYEQYV.

This clonotype was recorded a few times. The chain employs TRBV11-3 and TRBJ2-3; 8 nucleotides align to TRBD1. V dropped 2 bases and J dropped 4; count of bases not matched to a gene: 11. This CDR3 comprises 17 residues. Germline CDR1 SGHNT, CDR2 YENEEA. The CDR3, as DNA: TGTGCCAGCAGCTTAACCCCCAGGGGGCAAGGTGCAGATACGCAGTATTTT. Translating it yields CASSLTPRGQGADTQYF.

The chain carries TRBV11-2 and TRBJ2-7; D gene unclear. Deletions cut 1 base from V and 3 bases from J, with 4 bases between. Germline V lookup: CDR1 SGHAT, CDR2 FQNNGV. This CDR3 is built from 12 residues. The CDR3 region is CASSLAGYEQYV. DNA for the CDR3: TGTGCCAGCAGCTTAGCCGGCTACGAGCAGTACGTC.